Listed below are T cell receptor beta chains from one sample, sequenced in a study of T cells in localized non-small cell lung cancer. Method: immunoSEQ multiplex PCR; TCRdb's copy keeps in-frame clones and lacks some. This sample has around 96,000 clones; more than 75% occur once, and the top ten carry roughly 3.9%. The specimen was PBMCs, collected before any cancer treatment. All receptors come from a woman aged 35 to 70 with stage II squamous cell lung carcinoma. Each CDR3 is given with its conserved first and last residue. Each record gives: D gene, J gene, clone size, V gene, CDR3 protein, CDR3 DNA. The D gene is left open where the match is weak. Some rows have no size entry. The others give once, few or many, or a class for an expanded clone.

TRBD2 TRBJ2-3 . TRBV4-2 CASSRLGGSGRTTDTQYF TGTGCCAGCAGCCGACTAGGGGGGAGCGGGAGAACCACAGATACGCAGTATTTT
. TRBJ1-4 . TRBV2 CASKREYATNEKLFF TGTGCCAGCAAGAGGGAGTACGCAACTAATGAAAAACTGTTTTTT
. TRBJ1-2 . TRBV15 CATSREKQGVYGYTF TGTGCCACCAGCAGGGAAAAACAGGGCGTCTATGGCTACACCTTC
TRBD2 TRBJ2-7 . TRBV5-1 CASSYRQAGGEQYF TGCGCCAGCAGCTACAGACAGGCGGGGGGCGAGCAGTACTTC
. TRBJ2-2 . TRBV6-6 CASNRGGNTGELFF TGTGCCAGCAACAGGGGGGGGAACACCGGGGAGCTGTTTTTT
. TRBJ1-1 once TRBV7-9 CASSLEAGIYTEAFF TGTGCCAGCAGCTTAGAAGCAGGGATTTACACTGAAGCTTTCTTT
. TRBJ1-2 . TRBV29-1 CSVETEGHYGYTF TGCAGCGTTGAGACGGAGGGTCACTATGGCTACACCTTC
. TRBJ1-1 . TRBV4-1 CASSQVGGRTEAFF TGCGCCAGCAGCCAAGTTGGGGGTAGGACTGAAGCTTTCTTT
. TRBJ1-1 . TRBV19 CASRGRYGDTGTEAFF TGTGCCAGTAGAGGGAGATACGGAGATACGGGCACTGAAGCTTTCTTT
. TRBJ2-5 . TRBV19 CASKGGGGLQETQYF TGTGCCAGTAAGGGGGGCGGGGGCCTACAAGAGACCCAGTACTTC
TRBD2 TRBJ2-2 . TRBV7-7 CASSWGGRTGELFF TGTGCCAGCAGCTGGGGAGGGCGCACCGGGGAGCTGTTTTTT
. TRBJ1-2 . TRBV27 CASSLGAGPTYGYTF TGTGCCAGCAGTTTAGGGGCAGGCCCAACCTATGGCTACACCTTC
. TRBJ2-3 . TRBV5-1 CASSFSDTLAGTQYF TGCGCCAGCAGCTTCTCGGACACCCTGGCGGGTACGCAGTATTTT
. TRBJ1-2 . TRBV20-1 CSASGPYGYTF TGCAGTGCTAGTGGGCCTTATGGCTACACCTTC
. TRBJ1-5 . TRBV11-1 CASSRDPNQPQHF TGTGCCAGCAGCAGGGATCCCAATCAGCCCCAGCATTTT
TRBD2 TRBJ2-3 . TRBV11-2 CASSLEVTSGIDTQYF TGTGCCAGCAGCTTAGAGGTGACTAGCGGAATAGATACGCAGTATTTT
TRBD2 TRBJ2-3 . TRBV19 CASRVAGGPFVTDTQYF TGTGCCAGTAGGGTAGCGGGAGGGCCATTCGTGACAGATACGCAGTATTTT
. TRBJ1-1 . TRBV2 CASSEGSRGGTEAFF TGTGCCAGCAGTGAGGGCAGCCGAGGAGGCACTGAAGCTTTCTTT
. TRBJ1-1 . TRBV6-5 CASSYSGGTEAFF TGTGCCAGCAGTTATTCGGGGGGGACTGAAGCTTTCTTT
. TRBJ2-5 . TRBV11-2 CASSFQGGTGETQYF TGTGCCAGCAGCTTCCAGGGGGGAACCGGGGAGACCCAGTACTTC
TRBD1 TRBJ1-1 . TRBV9 CASSAGNRGRTEAFF TGTGCCAGCAGCGCGGGGAACAGGGGCCGGACTGAAGCTTTCTTT
TRBD2 TRBJ2-1 . TRBV10-3 CAISAVTGGANEQFF TGTGCCATCAGTGCAGTCACCGGGGGGGCGAATGAGCAGTTCTTC
TRBD1 TRBJ1-2 . TRBV5-1 CASSDPDRGNGYTF TGCGCCAGCAGCGACCCGGACAGGGGCAATGGCTACACCTTC
. TRBJ2-1 once TRBV29-1 CSVLAGNSYNEQFF TGCAGCGTTCTGGCGGGAAATTCCTACAATGAGCAGTTCTTC
. TRBJ1-5 . TRBV19 CASRPPGGHQPQHF TGTGCCAGTAGACCCCCGGGGGGGCATCAGCCCCAGCATTTT
TRBD1 TRBJ2-2 . TRBV5-1 CASSLGTGVSGELFF TGCGCCAGCAGCTTGGGGACAGGGGTGTCCGGGGAGCTGTTTTTT
TRBD1 TRBJ1-1 . TRBV7-2 CASSLRGFYTEAFF TGTGCCAGCAGCCTCAGGGGGTTCTACACTGAAGCTTTCTTT
TRBD2 TRBJ2-1 . TRBV5-4 CASSTAGGTSGSHEQFF TGTGCCAGCAGCACCGCGGGGGGTACTAGCGGGAGCCATGAGCAGTTCTTC
. TRBJ2-1 . TRBV10-3 CAISEGPGGNEQFF TGTGCCATCAGTGAGGGGCCCGGGGGCAATGAGCAGTTCTTC
. TRBJ1-6 . TRBV6-1 CASSASNSPLHF TGTGCCAGCAGTGCTTCCAATTCACCCCTCCACTTT
. TRBJ1-2 . TRBV7-8 CASSSRQQPGYTF TGTGCCAGCAGCTCCCGACAGCAGCCAGGCTACACCTTC
. TRBJ2-7 . TRBV7-6 CASSLSNRVLNF TGTGCCAGCAGCTTATCCAACCGGGTCCTAAACTTC
TRBD1 TRBJ2-7 . TRBV9 CASKPPRGPSTYEQYF TGTGCCAGCAAACCCCCAAGGGGGCCGAGTACATACGAGCAGTACTTC
. TRBJ1-3 . TRBV11-2 CASSLDRSGNTIYF TGTGCCAGCAGCTTAGATCGCTCCGGAAACACCATATATTTT
. TRBJ2-7 . TRBV7-6 CASSRGPIYEQYF TGTGCCAGCAGCAGGGGTCCAATCTACGAGCAGTACTTC
. TRBJ2-7 once TRBV5-4 CASLEWREGEQYF TGTGCCAGCCTAGAATGGCGGGAAGGGGAGCAGTACTTC
TRBD1 TRBJ2-7 few TRBV5-1 CASSSLTGAYEQYF TGCGCCAGCAGCTCCTTGACAGGGGCCTACGAGCAGTACTTC
. TRBJ1-5 . TRBV19 CASSNINQPQHF TGTGCCAGTAGTAATATAAATCAGCCCCAGCATTTT
. TRBJ1-2 . TRBV15 CATSRDADNGYTF TGTGCCACCAGCAGAGACGCAGATAATGGCTACACCTTC
TRBD1 TRBJ1-3 once TRBV5-1 CASRATGSGNTIYF TGCGCCAGCAGAGCGACAGGGTCCGGAAACACCATATATTTT
. TRBJ1-5 . TRBV28 CASSLNQPQHF TGTGCCAGCAGCCTCAATCAGCCCCAGCATTTT
TRBD1 TRBJ2-7 . TRBV5-1 CASSLVTGGFYEQYF TGCGCCAGCAGCCTGGTGACAGGGGGCTTCTACGAGCAGTACTTC